This TCR beta chain was profiled in a study of graft-versus-host responses after intestinal transplantation. In regard to this clone: At one end, the junction sequence differs from germline, possibly due to a read error.

The germline gives CDR1 SGDLS, CDR2 YYNGEE. The CDR3 runs 14 residues. Data came from immunoSEQ multiplex PCR; TCRdb stores just in-frame clones and leaves some out. The sample includes around 71,000 clones, 80% to 95% of them seen just once. The clonotype originates from a human patient who received an intestinal transplant, so some T cells may come from the graft donor. The chain combines TRBV9 with TRBJ1-2; TRBD1 is a possible D gene (6 bases). The sequenced sample was bone marrow, obtained 734 days after intestinal transplantation. CDR3 DNA: TGTGTCAGCAGCGTACCGGGGGGCTCGTATGGCTACACCTTC. Its translation: CVSSVPGGSYGYTF.